A single sample gave rise to the 30 T cell receptor beta chains below, sequenced in a study of circulating and synovial CD4+ cells in juvenile arthritis. Measured with immunoSEQ multiplex PCR; TCRdb has only the in-frame clones, and not every one. The data contain about 33,000 clones, about 95% of them singletons. The material sequenced was CD4+ T cells from blood. The receptors were gathered from a human donor with juvenile idiopathic arthritis.

The chain has TRBV6-1 and TRBJ2-1; 10 nucleotides align to TRBD1. The CDR3 has 15 residues. Per germline, CDR1 MNHNS and CDR2 SASEGT. The V gene end was trimmed by 11 bases and the J gene end by 2 bases; junction bases not matched to a gene: 9. As DNA, the CDR3 is TGTGCCGTTTTCCGGGGACAGGGGCCCTACAATGAGCAGTTCTTC. This translates into CAVFRGQGPYNEQFF.

The chain couples TRBV11-3 to TRBJ2-7, with 13 bases identical to TRBD2. The V gene end was trimmed by 0 bases and the J gene end by 3 bases; junction bases not matched to a gene: 11. CDR3 length: 19 residues. From germline, CDR1 is SGHNT and CDR2 YENEEA. The CDR3 region is CASSLDEGVGTSGNYEQYF. CDR3 bases: TGTGCCAGCAGCTTAGATGAGGGAGTGGGGACTAGCGGGAACTACGAGCAGTACTTC.

The rearrangement links TRBV6-6 to TRBJ2-3; the match to TRBD1 covers 10 bases. Trimming cost V 5 bases and J 5 bases; bases outside gene matches: 7. The CDR3 has 15 residues. Germline assignment: CDR1 MNHNY and CDR2 SVGAGI (reference sequence). The DNA of the CDR3 is TGTGCCAGCAGTCACCGGGACAGGGGACAAGATACGCAGTATTTT. The encoded protein is CASSHRDRGQDTQYF.

The chain couples TRBV7-2 to TRBJ2-3; maybe TRBD1 (6 bases). Germline lookup yields CDR1 SGHTA and CDR2 FQGNSA. CDR3 length equals 15 residues. V lost 5 bases to trimming and J lost 6 bases, with 18 bases between them. CDR3 region: CASSKAGGGRDTQYF. The CDR3 nucleotides read TGTGCCAGCAGCAAGGCGGGTGGGGGCCGGGATACGCAGTATTTT.

This sequence joins TRBV5-4 and TRBJ2-3; 10 bases map to TRBD1. The CDR3 has 15 amino acids. V was clipped by 0 bases and J by 4 bases; unmatched bases: 2. CDR1 SGHNT and CDR2 YYREEE come from the germline V gene (reference sequence). For the CDR3, the DNA is TGTGCCAGCAGCTTGGCCGGGACAGGGGCAGATACGCAGTATTTT. This translates into CASSLAGTGADTQYF.

The table lists this clone with a count of one. The chain recombines TRBV28 with TRBJ2-2; maybe TRBD1 (5 bases). This CDR3 is 17 amino acids long. V was pared by 5 bases and J by 8 bases, with 24 bases between. Germline-derived CDR1 and CDR2 are MDHEN and SYDVKM. CDR3 protein: CASSHRQGRREVGELFF. In nucleotides, the CDR3 is TGTGCCAGCAGTCACAGGCAGGGAAGAAGGGAAGTTGGGGAGCTGTTTTTT.

This chain connects TRBV7-2 to TRBJ1-5; TRBD1 matches 7 bases. The CDR3 spans 14 residues. The V and J ends lost 6 bases and 4 bases, in that order; junction bases with no gene match: 6. Germline V lookup: CDR1 SGHTA, CDR2 FQGNSA. This CDR3 reads CASSLTGSNQPQHF. The CDR3 DNA follows: TGTGCCAGCAGTTTGACAGGGTCTAATCAGCCCCAGCATTTT.

The chain has TRBV27 and TRBJ2-1; 8 bases are shared with TRBD1. V lost 3 bases and J lost 2; bases outside the gene matches: 3. Germline V gives CDR1 MNHEY, CDR2 SMNVEV (reference sequence). The CDR3 is 15 residues long. The chain's CDR3 is CASSFLQGAYNEQFF. The CDR3 nucleotides are TGTGCCAGCAGTTTTTTACAGGGGGCCTACAATGAGCAGTTCTTC.

The V gene is TRBV5-1, the J gene TRBJ2-1, with TRBD1 matching over 7 bases. Germline V CDR1 and CDR2: SGHRS, YFSETQ. This CDR3 comprises 13 residues. With 1 base clipped from V and 9 bases from J, the junction kept 4 bases outside the gene matches. The CDR3 loop is CASSLLSGGEQFF. CDR3 in DNA: TGCGCCAGCAGCTTGCTGTCAGGGGGTGAGCAGTTCTTC.

This clone appeared once. This chain uses TRBV19 with TRBJ2-5; TRBD2 matches at 9 bases. The CDR3 contains 16 residues. V shed 3 bases and J 5 bases; nucleotides not matched to a gene: 10. From germline, CDR1 is LNHDA and CDR2 SQIVND (reference sequence). CDR3 sequence reads: CASSIPGTSSRETQYF. Here the CDR3 DNA reads TGTGCCAGTAGTATCCCCGGGACTAGCTCTCGGGAGACCCAGTACTTC.

For this clone: Relative to the germline gene, one junction end is altered; a read error may explain this. Other DNA variants within this sample encode the same CDR3. The rearrangement joins TRBV15 to TRBJ1-1, with a tentative D call TRBD1 (5 bases). The CDR3 has 13 residues. Germline lookup yields CDR1 LNHNV and CDR2 YYDKDF (reference sequence). The CDR3 nucleotides read TGTGCCACCAGCAGAGGGGGGGTCACTGAGGCTTTCTTT. Its translation is CATSRGGVTEAFF.

The chain recombines TRBV6-6 with TRBJ1-1; 9 bases are shared with TRBD1. Germline V gene sequence: CDR1 MNHNY, CDR2 SVGAGI (reference sequence). J lost 1 base, V lost 5 bases, and 5 bases had no gene match. The CDR3 contains 15 residues. The CDR3 spells CASSARQGGNTEAFF. CDR3 DNA: TGTGCCAGCAGTGCCCGACAGGGGGGGAACACTGAAGCTTTCTTT.

The chain uses TRBV5-1 and TRBJ2-2; D gene ambiguous. Germline V gene lookup returns CDR1 SGHRS and CDR2 YFSETQ. V lost 4 bases and J 0 bases, leaving 10 bases between the germline ends. There are 15 residues in the CDR3. In nucleotides, the CDR3 is TGCGCCAGCAGCCGTGGCGGCGCGAACACCGGGGAGCTGTTTTTT. Its protein product is CASSRGGANTGELFF.

The chain links TRBV5-4 to TRBJ2-7; 8 bases match TRBD2. The CDR3 has 15 amino acids. The V segment lost 0 bases and the J segment 4 bases; nucleotides outside the gene matches: 6. Germline V gives CDR1 SGHNT, CDR2 YYREEE (reference sequence). The CDR3 sequence: CASSLARGGSYEQYF. CDR3 sequence (DNA): TGTGCCAGCAGCTTGGCCCGGGGGGGTTCATACGAGCAGTACTTC.

This clone appeared a few times. The genes are TRBV19 and TRBJ1-1, with D uncertain. The length of the CDR3 is 13 residues. V lost 7 bases and J 6 bases, leaving 15 bases between the germline ends. CDR1 is LNHDA, CDR2 SQIVND, per germline (reference sequence). As DNA, the CDR3 is TGTGCCAGTACTTTGACCGGAGGAGCTGAAGCTTTCTTT. As protein: CASTLTGGAEAFF. Using reference TRBV19 and TRBJ1-1 for the parts outside the CDR3, the full variable domain is DGGITQSPKYLFRKEGQNVTLSCEQNLNHDAMYWYRQDPGQGLRLIYYSQIVNDFQKGDIAEGYSVSREKKESFPLTVTSAQKNPTAFYLCASTLTGGAEAFFGQGTRLTVV.

The chain joins TRBV5-1 to TRBJ2-3; 9 positions agree with TRBD2. J gave up 4 bases and V 4 bases, and 7 bases lay outside the gene matches. Germline V CDR1 and CDR2: SGHRS, YFSETQ. The CDR3 runs to 15 residues. DNA of the CDR3: TGCGCCAGCAGCCTGTTAGCGGGAGTTGCAGATACGCAGTATTTT. Translated, it gives CASSLLAGVADTQYF.

This rearrangement joins TRBV7-3 to TRBJ1-1, with a weak D call TRBD1 (5 bases). The CDR3 runs 12 residues. The V gene lost 4 bases and the J gene lost 7 bases, with 10 bases spanning the gap. Looked up from germline, CDR1 is SGHTA and CDR2 is FQGTGA. The CDR3 is CASSSGGGEAFF. The CDR3 DNA sequence: TGTGCCAGCAGCTCGGGGGGGGGTGAAGCTTTCTTT.

The V and J genes are TRBV5-5 and TRBJ1-3; D unresolved. V lost 0 bases, J lost 3 bases, and 19 bases lay in between. Germline CDR1 reads SGHKS; CDR2 reads YYEKEE (reference sequence). The CDR3 is 18 amino acids. CDR3 nucleotide sequence: TGTGCCAGCAGCTTGGCGTTGGTTGCGGGATATGGTGGAAACACCATATATTTT. Amino acid sequence: CASSLALVAGYGGNTIYF.

This chain connects TRBV7-3 to TRBJ2-1, with 7 bases aligning to TRBD2. The CDR3 consists of 13 residues. Per germline, CDR1 SGHTA and CDR2 FQGTGA. V trimming: 0 bases; J trimming: 7 bases; junction bases outside the gene matches: 0. The CDR3 protein is CASSLTGGNEQFF. The CDR3 region has the DNA TGTGCCAGCAGCTTAACGGGGGGGAATGAGCAGTTCTTC.

The rearrangement joins TRBV18 to TRBJ2-7; D uncertain. V lost 3 bases to trimming and J lost 0 bases, with 6 bases between them. Per the germline V gene, CDR1 is KGHSH and CDR2 is LQKENI. The CDR3 covers 13 residues. The CDR3 region has the DNA TGTGCCAGCTCACCGTTCCTCTCCTACGAGCAGTACTTC. Translation gives CASSPFLSYEQYF.

This chain links TRBV5-4 with TRBJ2-7, with D maybe TRBD1 (5 bases). V was cut by 5 bases and J by 1 base, with 16 bases left in between. Germline V lookup: CDR1 SGHNT, CDR2 YYREEE (reference sequence). The CDR3 covers 15 residues. The CDR3 nucleotides read TGTGCCAGCAGTCAGTCCCAGGGCACGTCCTACGAGCAGTACTTC. It codes for CASSQSQGTSYEQYF. Filled out from reference TRBV5-4 and TRBJ2-7, the complete variable domain reads ETGVTQSPTHLIKTRGQQVTLRCSSQSGHNTVSWYQQALGQGPQFIFQYYREEENGRGNFPPRFSGLQFPNYSSELNVNALELDDSALYLCASSQSQGTSYEQYFGPGTRLTVT.

This chain joins TRBV5-6 and TRBJ1-4; possible D gene TRBD1, 5 bases. CDR1 SGHDT and CDR2 YYEEEE come from the germline V gene. The V end lost 3 bases, the J end lost 8 bases, and 14 bases lay between the germline ends. The length of the CDR3 is 14 residues. The CDR3 DNA reads as TGTGCCAGCAGCTCGGGTCCTGGGGGGGAAAAACTGTTTTTT. It translates to CASSSGPGGEKLFF.

This chain connects TRBV6-1 to TRBJ1-1; D possibly corresponds to TRBD1 (5 bases). This CDR3 is built from 13 residues. The ends were cut back, 8 bases at V and 2 bases at J, with 12 bases in the middle. The germline V gene has CDR1 MNHNS and CDR2 SASEGT. The CDR3 is CASRWGGNTEAFF. CDR3 in DNA: TGTGCCAGCCGCTGGGGCGGCAACACTGAAGCTTTCTTT.

This chain uses TRBV4-1 with TRBJ1-6; TRBD1 is a possible D gene (5 bases). Germline CDR1 and CDR2: MGHRA and YSYEKL. The CDR3 totals 15 residues. V was cut by 3 bases and J by 8 bases, with 14 bases left in between. The CDR3 bases are TGCGCCAGCAGCCAGAGTTCGACGGGGGATTCACCCCTCCACTTT. Its translation: CASSQSSTGDSPLHF.

The chain carries TRBV30 and TRBJ2-3, with D tentatively TRBD2 (6 bases). The germline gives CDR1 GTSNPN, CDR2 SVGIG (reference sequence). CDR3 length: 13 amino acids. Trimming took 5 bases from V and 8 from J, leaving 17 bases between them. The CDR3 here is CAWYGGGYGTQYF. The CDR3, as DNA: TGTGCCTGGTATGGCGGAGGGTACGGTACGCAGTATTTT.

The chain is built from TRBV10-3 and TRBJ1-1; D call uncertain. The ends were cut back, 4 bases at V and 4 bases at J, with 10 bases in the middle. Germline V lookup: CDR1 ENHRY, CDR2 SYGVKD. The CDR3 contains 13 residues. This CDR3 reads CAISGAGSTEAFF. Here the CDR3 DNA reads TGTGCCATCAGTGGGGCCGGTAGCACTGAAGCTTTCTTT.

The chain has TRBV7-8 and TRBJ2-3, with a tentative D call TRBD2 (6 bases). The germline gives CDR1 SGHVS, CDR2 FQNEAQ. V lost 8 bases, J lost 6 bases, and 24 bases lay in between. The CDR3 loop spans 16 amino acids. CDR3 nucleotides: TGTGCCAGCCGACGCGTGAATGGACTATATGGGGATACGCAGTATTTT. Its protein product is CASRRVNGLYGDTQYF.

This clone was observed once. J is TRBJ1-2 and V is TRBV7-2, with D unclear. The CDR3 spans 11 residues. V was cut by 3 bases and J by 8 bases, with 7 bases left in between. Germline CDR1 is SGHTA and CDR2 is FQGNSA. The CDR3 loop reads CASSFMRGYTF. The CDR3 DNA is TGTGCCAGCAGCTTCATGCGGGGCTACACCTTC.

The CDR3 loop reads CAHRRDTDTQYF. The CDR3 coding sequence is TGTGCCCACCGGAGGGACACAGATACGCAGTATTTT. The chain is built from TRBV2 and TRBJ2-3; D may be TRBD2 (6 bases). Germline assignment: CDR1 SNHLY and CDR2 FYNNEI. This CDR3 region has 12 residues. Trimming removed 11 bases at V and 2 bases at J, with 11 bases between.

The chain recombines TRBV5-6 with TRBJ2-5; TRBD1 matches 7 bases. The DNA end is more similar to TRBJ2-7, so the J call may be wrong. In germline, CDR1 is SGHDT, CDR2 YYEEEE. This CDR3 contains 14 residues. The DNA of the CDR3 is TGTGCCAGCAGCTTAACCGGGACAGTTTACGAGCAGTACTTC. It translates to CASSLTGTVYEQYF.